This T cell receptor (beta chain) was observed in a study of T-cell memory formation after mild COVID-19. Notes on the study in general: CD4+ clones that contracted lay mainly in CM and EM; CD8+ ones lay in EMRA.

From the 5' RACE reads, TCRdb called clonotypes with MiXCR, one entry per CDR3 protein. In the table there are about 350,000 distinct CDR3 sequences, roughly an eighth of which are singletons. In its sample, this clonotype was seen many times. Its antigen is unknown. V dropped 6 bases and J dropped 1 base, with 16 bases sitting between them. The CDR3 totals 16 residues. The receptor was isolated from a man younger than 30 who had mild COVID-19 (a few samples of this study predate the infection). Cell type and time point are not known. The rearrangement uses TRBV12-3 or TRBV12-4 and TRBJ1-3, with D possibly matching TRBD1 (5 bases). The source material was PBMCs or a T cell subset sorted from them (not recorded which). As DNA, the CDR3 is TGTGCCAGCAGAGAGGGGTTATGGTCATCTGGAAACACCATATATTTT. Encoded protein: CASREGLWSSGNTIYF.